This T cell receptor beta chain appears in the sequencing data of a study of T cells in Graves' hyperthyroidism and ophthalmopathy. Uncontrolled infection, other autoimmune disease, pregnancy or lactation excluded patients. V lost 0 bases and J lost 2, with 11 bases in between. The CDR3 has 15 amino acids. CDR1 and CDR2 (germline): LGHNA, YNFKEQ. Using RNA transcripts as the source, TCR beta CDR3 regions were amplified. TCR CDR3 regions were first amplified by RT-PCR with HTBI primers. One entry per CDR3 protein, called by TCRdb with MiXCR from the multiplex PCR reads. The sample lists 350,000 or so distinct CDR3 sequences; 15% to 20% were seen once. This clonotype was seen at least ten times. The target antigen is unknown. Whole-study findings and limits: Clonotypes that were expanded in thyroid above 0.001 mostly appeared in blood too.

The specimen sequenced was blood. The sequence came from a woman aged 40 to 49 with Graves' ophthalmopathy. The rearrangement joins TRBV4-2 to TRBJ2-7; D is tentatively TRBD1 or TRBD2 (5 bases each). The CDR3 DNA reads as TGTGCCAGCAGCCAAGAGCGTCTGGGACCCTACGAGCAGTACTTC. This encodes CASSQERLGPYEQYF.